The rows below give T cell receptor beta chains drawn from one sample of a study of T cell changes during pregnancy in multiple sclerosis. Generated by immunoSEQ multiplex PCR, the TCRdb table keeps only in-frame clones and is missing some. The sample records about 59,000 clones, about 95% being singletons. The source material was CD8+ T cells from peripheral blood mononuclear cells, sampled after pregnancy. The receptors shown here come from a female donor with multiple sclerosis, enrolled in a pregnancy study. Both conserved end residues are part of each CDR3. A D gene is named only where the DNA matches it firmly. Where a row states a size, it is once, few, many or the class of an expanded clone; other rows omit it.

cdr3_length | clone_size | d_call | j_call | v_call | cdr3_aa | cdr3_nt
15 | NA | NA | TRBJ2-1 | TRBV5-8 | CASSSQGFSYNEQFF | TGTGCCAGCAGCTCTCAGGGATTCAGCTACAATGAGCAGTTCTTC
15 | NA | NA | TRBJ2-5 | TRBV7-8 | CASSLAAGFGETQYF | TGTGCCAGCAGCTTAGCGGCGGGTTTCGGGGAGACCCAGTACTTC
15 | NA | TRBD2 | TRBJ2-1 | TRBV6-1 | CASSEGRTSPNEQFF | TGTGCCAGCAGTGAAGGGAGGACTAGCCCCAATGAGCAGTTCTTC
12 | NA | NA | TRBJ2-1 | TRBV7-9 | CASSLVGDEQFF | TGTGCCAGCAGCTTGGTAGGGGATGAGCAGTTCTTC
16 | NA | NA | TRBJ2-2 | TRBV9 | CASSAPRAGNTGELFF | TGTGCCAGCAGCGCCCCGCGAGCGGGGAACACCGGGGAGCTGTTTTTT
16 | once | TRBD1 | TRBJ2-5 | TRBV27 | CASSPDRGTVQETQYF | TGTGCCAGCAGTCCCGACAGGGGAACGGTGCAAGAGACCCAGTACTTC
14 | NA | TRBD2 | TRBJ2-1 | TRBV27 | CASRRLAPYNEQFF | TGTGCCAGCAGGAGACTAGCTCCCTACAATGAGCAGTTCTTC
14 | NA | NA | TRBJ1-5 | TRBV7-9 | CASSLVGGNQPQHF | TGTGCCAGCAGCTTAGTGGGAGGCAATCAGCCCCAGCATTTT
15 | NA | NA | TRBJ2-1 | TRBV9 | CASSVSGDTYNEQFF | TGTGCCAGCAGCGTAAGCGGGGACACCTACAATGAGCAGTTCTTC
15 | NA | NA | TRBJ2-7 | TRBV7-2 | CASSLGGSGFYEQYF | TGTGCCAGCAGCTTAGGAGGGTCGGGATTCTACGAGCAGTACTTC
15 | NA | TRBD2 | TRBJ2-2 | TRBV11-2 | CASSPWRERTGELFF | TGTGCCAGCAGCCCGTGGCGGGAGCGCACCGGGGAGCTGTTTTTT
16 | NA | TRBD2 | TRBJ2-2 | TRBV6-4 | CASSESQREIGGELFF | TGTGCCAGCAGTGAATCTCAGCGGGAGATCGGCGGGGAGCTGTTTTTT
13 | once | TRBD1 | TRBJ2-1 | TRBV2 | CASSASGGNEQFF | TGTGCCAGCAGTGCCTCAGGGGGAAATGAGCAGTTCTTC
15 | few | TRBD2 | TRBJ2-1 | TRBV19 | CASSRLAGGSNEQFF | TGTGCCAGTAGTCGGCTAGCGGGAGGAAGTAATGAGCAGTTCTTC
14 | NA | TRBD1 | TRBJ1-5 | TRBV19 | CASRQGTSNQPQHF | TGTGCCAGCAGACAGGGAACAAGCAATCAGCCCCAGCATTTT
17 | NA | TRBD2 | TRBJ2-3 | TRBV5-1 | CASSLRTSGVSTDTQYF | TGCGCCAGCAGCTTAAGAACGAGCGGGGTTAGCACAGATACGCAGTATTTT
16 | NA | TRBD2 | TRBJ2-2 | TRBV27 | CASSLFTGGGTGELFF | TGTGCCAGCAGTTTATTTACGGGGGGGGGCACCGGGGAGCTGTTTTTT
17 | NA | TRBD2 | TRBJ2-1 | TRBV7-3 | CASSSGVGAGGYNEQFF | TGTGCCAGCAGCTCAGGGGTCGGAGCGGGGGGGTACAATGAGCAGTTCTTC
17 | NA | NA | TRBJ2-3 | TRBV15 | CATSRDKSGLSTDTQYF | TGTGCCACCAGCAGAGATAAGTCAGGACTAAGCACAGATACGCAGTATTTT
13 | NA | NA | TRBJ2-1 | TRBV5-6 | CASSLGLSLEQFF | TGTGCCAGCAGCCTCGGACTGAGCTTGGAGCAGTTCTTC
21 | once | TRBD1 | TRBJ1-1 | TRBV19 | CASSIPPGQRAFNNGRAEAFF | TGTGCCAGTAGTATTCCTCCGGGACAGAGAGCGTTCAACAACGGTCGCGCTGAAGCTTTCTTT
11 | once | NA | TRBJ2-4 | TRBV27 | CGAGQKNIQYF | TGTGGGGCCGGACAGAAAAACATTCAGTACTTC
19 | NA | NA | TRBJ1-2 | TRBV4-3 | CASSQDISATPPFNYGYTF | TGCGCCAGCAGCCAAGATATAAGCGCTACGCCCCCGTTTAACTATGGCTACACCTTC
15 | NA | TRBD1 | TRBJ2-6 | TRBV15 | CATSRDRAGANVLTF | TGTGCCACCAGCAGGGACAGGGCTGGGGCCAACGTCCTGACTTTC
14 | NA | NA | TRBJ2-7 | TRBV4-1 | CASSLTQGTYEQYF | TGCGCCAGCAGCCTGACTCAGGGGACCTACGAGCAGTACTTC
15 | once | TRBD1 | TRBJ2-7 | TRBV5-8 | CASSLSPGQGYEQYF | TGTGCCAGCAGCTTGTCACCGGGACAGGGGTACGAGCAGTACTTC
15 | NA | TRBD1 | TRBJ2-3 | TRBV27 | CASSSRDRGTDTQYF | TGTGCCAGCAGTTCTCGGGACAGGGGCACAGATACGCAGTATTTT
16 | NA | TRBD2 | TRBJ2-3 | TRBV4-2 | CASAYETSGRGDTQYF | TGTGCCAGCGCGTACGAGACTAGCGGGAGAGGGGATACGCAGTATTTT
15 | few | TRBD2 | TRBJ2-1 | TRBV6-1 | CASSELAGGYNEQFF | TGTGCCAGCAGTGAACTAGCGGGAGGGTACAATGAGCAGTTCTTC
13 | NA | TRBD2 | TRBJ2-7 | TRBV6-1 | CASSGSGSGEQYF | TGTGCCAGCAGCGGTAGCGGGAGTGGCGAGCAGTACTTC
15 | NA | TRBD1 | TRBJ2-7 | TRBV6-5 | CASSSGQGGYYEQYF | TGTGCCAGCAGTTCGGGACAGGGCGGCTACTACGAGCAGTACTTC
19 | NA | TRBD2 | TRBJ2-3 | TRBV27 | CASSRLGLADTRSTDTQYF | TGTGCCAGCAGCCGACTTGGACTAGCCGATACAAGGAGCACAGATACGCAGTATTTT
14 | NA | TRBD1 | TRBJ1-2 | TRBV27 | CASRRQGFNYGYTF | TGTGCCAGCAGGAGACAGGGATTTAACTATGGCTACACCTTC
15 | NA | TRBD1 | TRBJ2-7 | TRBV28 | CASSLMGQGAYEQYF | TGTGCCAGCAGTTTAATGGGACAGGGCGCGTACGAGCAGTACTTC
15 | NA | TRBD2 | TRBJ2-1 | TRBV11-2 | CASSSPSGRPNEQFF | TGTGCCAGCAGCTCCCCTAGCGGGAGGCCGAATGAGCAGTTCTTC
16 | NA | NA | TRBJ1-1 | TRBV6-6 | CASSYSDPRGTTEAFF | TGTGCCAGCAGTTACTCGGACCCACGGGGGACCACTGAAGCTTTCTTT
15 | NA | TRBD1 | TRBJ2-3 | TRBV7-9 | CASSLTGQSTDTQYF | TGTGCCAGCAGCTTAACGGGACAGAGCACAGATACGCAGTATTTT
12 | once | TRBD1 | TRBJ1-1 | TRBV27 | CASSLRGQAAFF | TGTGCCAGCAGTTTGCGAGGACAGGCCGCTTTCTTT
13 | NA | NA | TRBJ1-2 | TRBV27 | CASSLAGSYGYTF | TGTGCCAGCAGTTTGGCAGGAAGCTATGGCTACACCTTC
12 | NA | NA | TRBJ2-4 | TRBV28 | CASSFSSEARYF | TGTGCCAGCAGTTTTTCGTCTGAGGCGAGGTACTTC
17 | NA | NA | TRBJ1-1 | TRBV5-1 | CASSLGFGSQVGTEAFF | TGCGCCAGCAGCTTGGGTTTCGGCAGTCAGGTTGGCACTGAAGCTTTCTTT
14 | once | TRBD1 | TRBJ1-1 | TRBV27 | CASSRTGPNTEAFF | TGTGCCAGCAGCCGGACAGGACCGAACACTGAAGCTTTCTTT
12 | NA | NA | TRBJ2-7 | TRBV27 | CASSSRVGEQYF | TGTGCCAGCAGTTCCAGGGTCGGTGAGCAGTACTTC
14 | NA | TRBD1 | TRBJ2-5 | TRBV18 | CASSPPDRLETQYF | TGTGCCAGCTCACCACCGGACAGGTTAGAGACCCAGTACTTC
16 | NA | TRBD2 | TRBJ2-3 | TRBV4-2 | CASSQGTSGRTDTQYF | TGTGCCAGCAGCCAGGGGACTAGCGGCCGCACAGATACGCAGTATTTT
15 | NA | TRBD1 | TRBJ2-2 | TRBV6-5 | CASSYSDRGTGELFF | TGTGCCAGCAGTTACTCGGACAGGGGCACCGGGGAGCTGTTTTTT
16 | NA | NA | TRBJ2-1 | TRBV10-1 | CASSENRDLGFSEQFF | TGCGCCAGCAGCGAAAACCGGGACTTGGGTTTTAGTGAGCAGTTCTTC
14 | NA | TRBD2 | TRBJ2-1 | TRBV6-5 | CASSLQRDGNEQFF | TGTGCCAGCAGCCTACAGCGGGACGGAAATGAGCAGTTCTTC
13 | once | TRBD1 | TRBJ2-7 | TRBV5-1 | CASSWDSTYEQYF | TGCGCCAGCAGCTGGGACAGCACCTACGAGCAGTACTTC
18 | NA | TRBD2 | TRBJ2-2 | TRBV28 | CASSPPGLAGENTGELFF | TGTGCCAGCAGTCCGCCGGGACTAGCGGGAGAAAACACCGGGGAGCTGTTTTTT
14 | NA | NA | TRBJ2-7 | TRBV29-1 | CSVVSRDTSYEQYF | TGCAGCGTTGTTTCCCGGGACACCTCCTACGAGCAGTACTTC
15 | medium-sized | NA | TRBJ2-1 | TRBV9 | CASSPTPYHYNEQFF | TGTGCCAGCAGCCCGACTCCCTATCACTACAATGAGCAGTTCTTC
14 | NA | TRBD1 | TRBJ2-7 | TRBV7-3 | CASSLTGGIHEQYF | TGTGCCAGCAGCTTGACAGGGGGCATACACGAGCAGTACTTC